What follows are 23 T cell receptor beta chains derived from one specimen sequenced in a study of tumor and adjacent non-tumor tissue in lung cancer. A modified ARM-PCR protocol with three rounds of nested PCR amplified TCRbeta. One entry per CDR3 protein results from TCRdb running MiXCR on the multiplex PCR reads. The table lists approximately 80,000 distinct CDR3 sequences, roughly 80% of them singletons. This sample's RNA came from whole unsorted tissue. The normal lung tissue was taken more than 3 cm from the tumor edge. The sample taken for sequencing was distant non-tumor lung tissue. The receptors originated from a man aged 60 to 69 with non-small cell lung cancer.

On this clonotype: The germline gene is not matched at one end of the junction; a read error may be the cause. The gene calls are TRBV11-1 and TRBJ2-6; possibly TRBD1 for D (6 bases). Germline CDR1 reads SGHAT; CDR2 reads FQDESV (reference sequence). The CDR3 has 18 residues. The CDR3, as DNA: TGTGTCAGCAGCCAGAGGGAACAGGGCTACTCTGGGGCCAACGTCCTGACTTTC. Amino acids: CVSSQREQGYSGANVLTF.

Details on this clonotype: Because it lacks the conserved phenylalanine or tryptophan at the end, this CDR3 is likely a read error. The chain has TRBV29-1 and TRBJ2-7; the D gene is possibly TRBD2 (5 bases). The CDR3 contains 11 residues. The germline V gene encodes CDR1 SQVTM and CDR2 ANQGSEA. The V end lost 7 bases, the J end lost 6 bases, and 13 bases lay between the germline ends. The CDR3 DNA sequence: TGCAGCGCCGCTGAGAGGGCCGAGCAGTACATA. It translates to CSAAERAEQYI.

The rearrangement links TRBV11-2 to TRBJ2-7; TRBD2 might be the D (6 bases). V lost 5 bases and J 4 bases, leaving 24 bases between the germline ends. From germline, CDR1 is SGHAT and CDR2 FQNNGV. The CDR3 loop spans 17 amino acids. This chain's CDR3 is CASSPLSKAAGTYEQYF. The CDR3 DNA reads as TGTGCCAGCAGCCCCCTATCCAAGGCGGCGGGAACATACGAGCAGTACTTC.

This clonotype has a single count. A read error may produce the germline difference seen at one junction end. The genes are TRBV11-3 and TRBJ2-3; D possibly corresponds to TRBD1 (6 bases). CDR1 is SGHNT, CDR2 YENEEA, per germline. The CDR3 is made up of 16 amino acids. CDR3 sequence (DNA): TGTGCCAGCACTCAACCGGGACAAGGGAGCACAGATAAGCAGTATTTT. Protein sequence: CASTQPGQGSTDKQYF.

As for this clonotype: Germline is not matched at one junction end, which may reflect a read error. This chain joins TRBV5-1 and TRBJ2-1; D gene ambiguous. Germline V gives CDR1 SGHRS, CDR2 YFSETQ. CDR3 length: 14 amino acids. The CDR3 sequence: CASSRSTSYNERFF. The CDR3 DNA reads as TGCGCCAGCAGCCGGAGTACCTCCTACAATGAGCGGTTCTTC.

As concerns this clonotype: An end of the junction does not agree with germline; a read error may underlie this. The chain joins TRBV4-3 to TRBJ1-4; the match to TRBD1 covers 10 bases. The CDR3 length is 17 residues. Germline V CDR1 and CDR2: LGHNA, YSLEER. Here the CDR3 reads CVSSQALTGQGNEKLFF. Written as DNA, the CDR3 is TGCGTCAGCAGTCAAGCCTTGACGGGACAGGGGAATGAAAAACTGTTTTTT.

This clonotype was recorded only once. The V and J genes are TRBV12-3 or TRBV12-4 and TRBJ1-5, with D maybe TRBD1 (5 bases). V was cut by 4 bases and J by 8 bases, with 21 bases left in between. The CDR3 runs 16 residues. As DNA, the CDR3 is TGTGCCAGCAGTTCGGAGGGACGGTCTGTGAATAAGCCCCAGCATTTT. Residues: CASSSEGRSVNKPQHF.

V usage is TRBV5-4 and J usage is TRBJ2-3; D not certain. From germline, CDR1 is SGHNT and CDR2 YYREEE (reference sequence). The length of the CDR3 is 11 residues. V lost 0 bases and J 4 bases, leaving 0 bases between the germline ends. In DNA form, the CDR3 reads TGTGCCAGCAGCTTGGCAGATACGCAGTATTTT. Protein sequence: CASSLADTQYF.

In its sample, this clonotype was seen many times. The V call is TRBV7-2, the J call TRBJ1-2; tentatively, D is TRBD1 (5 bases). The CDR3 totals 14 residues. Germline CDR1 SGHTA, CDR2 FQGNSA. V was cut by 3 bases and J by 4 bases, with 12 bases left in between. In nucleotides, the CDR3 is TGTGCCAGCAGCTTTGGTGTGACAGCCTATGGCTACACCTTC. Protein sequence: CASSFGVTAYGYTF.

To note about this clonotype: One end of the junction varies from germline; a read error may be responsible. The V and J genes are TRBV11-2 and TRBJ2-5, with TRBD1 matching over 7 bases. The CDR3 loop spans 13 amino acids. Per the germline V gene, CDR1 is SGHAT and CDR2 is FQNNGV. DNA for the CDR3: TGCGCTAGCAGCTCTACAGGGGAACAGTCCCAGTACTTC. Protein: CASSSTGEQSQYF.

Concerning this clonotype: Lacking the conserved final phenylalanine or tryptophan, this CDR3 likely reflects a read error. This chain joins TRBV6-2 or TRBV6-3 and TRBJ2-1; D is perhaps TRBD1 (5 bases). The germline V gene encodes CDR1 MNHEY and CDR2 SVGEGT. V lost 7 bases to trimming and J lost 5 bases, with 15 bases between them. The CDR3 length is 14 residues. This CDR3 reads CASTDRTSHNEQFS. The CDR3 DNA reads as TGTGCCAGCACCGACCGGACATCCCACAATGAGCAGTTCTCC.

As for this clonotype: A read error may produce the germline difference seen at one junction end. The J gene is TRBJ2-3, the V gene TRBV20-1; 9 bases are shared with TRBD2. CDR1 and CDR2 from the germline V gene are DFQATT and SNEGSKA (reference sequence). The CDR3 has 15 amino acids. The CDR3 is CNARVSGGWVDTQYF. The CDR3 bases are TGCAATGCTAGAGTCAGCGGGGGGTGGGTAGATACGCAGTATTTT.

Notes on this clonotype: The CDR3 ends on some other residue instead of the conserved phenylalanine or tryptophan, so this is likely a read error. Because the CDR3's place on the DNA is in doubt, the DNA is left out and the CDR3 is given as listed by TCRdb. The genes are TRBV11-3 and TRBJ2-6. The CDR3 has 16 amino acids, counting both end residues. CDR1 is SGHNT, CDR2 YENEEA, per germline. This CDR3 reads CASSLEYSAGANVLSL.

In regard to this clonotype: This CDR3 fails to terminate in the conserved phenylalanine or tryptophan, so it likely reflects a read error. This sequence joins TRBV11-3 and TRBJ2-2, with D perhaps assigned TRBD1 or TRBD2 (5 bases each). The CDR3 consists of 17 residues. Germline CDR1 reads SGHNT; CDR2 reads YENEEA. V was trimmed by 5 bases and J by 5 bases, leaving 21 bases between them. The CDR3 DNA is TGTGCCAGCAGCCACCTCGCGACTATCGGGGCGACCGGGGAGCTGTTTTAT. It encodes CASSHLATIGATGELFY.

V usage is TRBV11-3 and J usage is TRBJ1-1, with D unclear. V was clipped by 8 bases and J by 5 bases, with 18 bases between them. CDR1 is SGHNT, CDR2 YENEEA, per germline. The CDR3 contains 14 residues. CDR3: CASGSHRWQTEAFF. Written as DNA, the CDR3 is TGTGCCAGCGGCTCGCACCGATGGCAGACTGAAGCTTTCTTT.

With respect to this clonotype: It is likely a read error, because the conserved phenylalanine at the end of the CDR3 is missing. The chain uses TRBV6-1 and TRBJ1-1; weak D call: TRBD1 (6 bases). Trimming removed 5 bases at V and 7 bases at J, with 17 bases between. Germline CDR1 MNHNS, CDR2 SASEGT. This CDR3 has 14 amino acids. CDR3 loop: CASSNRGADSEAFI. CDR3 nucleotides: TGTGCCAGCAGTAACCGGGGCGCGGACAGTGAAGCTTTCATT.

On this clonotype: An end of the junction does not agree with germline; a read error may underlie this. V is TRBV20-1 and J is TRBJ2-5; 7 bases agree with TRBD2. CDR1 is DFQATT and CDR2 is SNEGSKA in the germline V gene (reference sequence). The CDR3 covers 16 residues. DNA of the CDR3: TGCAGTGCTAGAGGTCGACTAGCCGGTGTTCAAGCGACCCAGTACTTC. It specifies CSARGRLAGVQATQYF.

The chain uses TRBV6-5 and TRBJ2-7, with D unresolved. Germline CDR1 MNHEY, CDR2 SVGAGI. The CDR3 runs 15 residues. The CDR3 DNA is TGTGCTAGCCGTAATGGGGTAGTCACTCGCTACGAGCAGTACTTC. Its protein product is CASRNGVVTRYEQYF.

With respect to this clonotype: A junction end diverges from the germline sequence, so it may reflect a read error. The chain uses TRBV11-2 and TRBJ2-3; no reliable D call. The CDR3 totals 14 residues. The germline gives CDR1 SGHAT, CDR2 FQNNGV. Here the CDR3 DNA reads TGTGACAGCAGCTTAGATAGGGTCACAGATAAGCAGTATTTT. Amino acid sequence: CDSSLDRVTDKQYF.

This clonotype is a singleton in its sample. The junction shows a germline mismatch at one end, possibly a read error. This rearrangement joins TRBV20-1 to TRBJ1-4; D ambiguous. Germline V CDR1 and CDR2: DFQATT, SNEGSKA (reference sequence). This CDR3 is 12 amino acids long. CDR3 bases: TGCTGTGCTAAGGGTGCTATTGAAAAACTGTTTTTC. Its protein is CCAKGAIEKLFF.

This clonotype has just a few counts. A clone one base away is much larger, so this may be a read error. The V call is TRBV13, the J call TRBJ1-2; TRBD1 agrees at 7 bases. The CDR3 totals 14 residues. V shed 4 bases, J shed 5 bases, and the junction held 7 bases outside the gene matches. The V gene's germline CDR1 is PRHDT and CDR2 FYEKMQ (reference sequence). The CDR3 DNA reads TGTGCCAGCAGCTCGACAGGGCGGGAATATGGCTACACCTTC. Its protein product is CASSSTGREYGYTF.

In the case of this clonotype: Since no conserved phenylalanine or tryptophan closes the CDR3, a read error is the likely cause. V and J are TRBV20-1 and TRBJ2-4; D is undetermined. This CDR3 region has 17 residues. Germline V CDR1 and CDR2: DFQATT, SNEGSKA (reference sequence). The CDR3 nucleotides read TGCAGTGCCAACCTCGGCCGGGCCTCCGACGCCAATAACATTCAGTACATC. Translated, it gives CSANLGRASDANNIQYI.

On this clonotype: One junction end disagrees with the germline gene, perhaps due to a read error. The rearrangement uses TRBV12-3 or TRBV12-4 and TRBJ1-2; 9 nucleotides agree with TRBD1. The CDR3 loop spans 14 amino acids. Here the CDR3 reads CVSRPDRGVYGYTF. The CDR3 DNA reads TGTGTCAGCAGACCGGACAGGGGAGTCTATGGCTACACCTTC.